This T cell receptor beta chain was captured by sequencing in a study of control samples from healthy donors and cancer patients. Here immunoSEQ multiplex PCR was the method, and the copy in TCRdb shows in-frame clones only, minus some. The data hold under 150,000 clones, with around 89% observed a single time. Looked up from germline, CDR1 is LGHDT and CDR2 is YNNKEL (reference sequence). The V segment lost 1 base and the J segment 7 bases; nucleotides outside the gene matches: 3. The CDR3 covers 15 residues. The receptor's source is a woman in her seventies in good health. The sample was blood. V usage is TRBV3-1 (or the pseudogene TRBV3-2) and J usage is TRBJ2-2, with 10 bases matching TRBD2. CDR3: CASSQGLAGGGELFF. As DNA, the CDR3 is TGTGCCAGCAGCCAAGGACTAGCGGGTGGCGGGGAGCTGTTTTTT.